The 13 T cell receptor beta chains below come from one sample, sequenced in a study of cytomegalovirus exposure and HLA in healthy donors. The PCR ran on 60 Vbeta and 13 Jbeta primers. Clones were read by immunoSEQ multiplex PCR, and TCRdb kept only the in-frame ones, dropping some. The sample carries 60,000 to 70,000 clones, just under 80% recorded once. The material sequenced was PBMCs. All receptors come from a man aged 40-50 years in good health and CMV-seronegative.

The J gene is TRBJ1-2, the V gene TRBV6-5, with no clear D. The V gene lost 7 bases and the J gene lost 3 bases, with 18 bases spanning the gap. The CDR3 runs to 15 residues. Germline CDR1 and CDR2: MNHEY and SVGAGI. The chain's CDR3 is CASNLRTGGHYGYTF. CDR3 DNA: TGTGCCAGCAACCTCCGGACGGGAGGCCACTATGGCTACACCTTC.

With regard to this clone: One end of the junction does not line up with germline, which may come from a read error. The CDR3 region is CSSRNRDTQYF. The CDR3 DNA sequence: TGTTCCAGCAGAAACAGGGATACGCAGTATTTT. The chain carries TRBV2 and TRBJ2-3; a weak D match, TRBD1 (5 bases). The germline V gene encodes CDR1 SNHLY and CDR2 FYNNEI. The CDR3 is 11 residues long.

This chain connects TRBV23-1 to TRBJ2-1; 11 bases match TRBD2. TRBV23-1 is an open reading frame whose function is uncertain. This CDR3 is 18 amino acids long. V shed 6 bases, J shed 2 bases, and the junction held 12 bases outside the gene matches. CDR3 sequence (DNA): TGCGCCAGCAGCCCTATATTTCATAGCGGGGGGGCCTACAATGAGCAGTTCTTC. Residues: CASSPIFHSGGAYNEQFF.

This clone was seen a few times. This chain joins TRBV9 and TRBJ1-1; D is undetermined. The germline V gene has CDR1 SGDLS and CDR2 YYNGEE. V lost 4 bases and J 6 bases, leaving 13 bases between the germline ends. The CDR3 extends over 13 amino acids. CDR3 sequence reads: CASSTRGSAEAFF. The CDR3 DNA reads TGTGCCAGCAGCACTCGCGGGAGTGCTGAAGCTTTCTTT.

The J gene is TRBJ1-1, the V gene TRBV19; TRBD1 matches at 8 bases. Germline CDR1 LNHDA, CDR2 SQIVND (reference sequence). The V segment lost 2 bases and the J segment 3 bases; nucleotides outside the gene matches: 2. The CDR3 covers 14 residues. CDR3 DNA sequence: TGTGCCAGTAGTATAAGGACAGGGTACACTGAAGCTTTCTTT. Translated: CASSIRTGYTEAFF.

J is TRBJ2-2 and V is TRBV4-1, with 9 bases fitting TRBD1. V dropped 4 bases and J dropped 0; count of bases not matched to a gene: 3. Germline CDR1 is MGHRA and CDR2 is YSYEKL. CDR3 size: 16 residues. The CDR3 reads CASSLQGAANTGELFF. As DNA, the CDR3 is TGCGCCAGCAGCCTACAGGGGGCCGCGAACACCGGGGAGCTGTTTTTT.

J is TRBJ2-3 and V is TRBV29-1, with 8 bases aligning to TRBD2. The germline V gene has CDR1 SQVTM and CDR2 ANQGSEA. The CDR3 spans 16 residues. After removal of 3 bases from V and 6 bases from J, the junction contained 14 bases not matched to a gene. The CDR3 is CSVDPAGLARGDTQYF. DNA of the CDR3: TGCAGCGTTGATCCCGCAGGACTAGCCCGAGGGGATACGCAGTATTTT.

The chain employs TRBV19 and TRBJ1-5; D not certain. This CDR3 region has 14 residues. Trimming shortened V by 3 bases and J by 1 base, and 7 bases separated the two germline ends. In germline, CDR1 is LNHDA, CDR2 SQIVND (reference sequence). The CDR3 nucleotides read TGTGCCAGTAGTATTACACAGAGCAATCAGCCCCAGCATTTT. Its translation: CASSITQSNQPQHF.

The chain recombines TRBV11-2 with TRBJ2-1; TRBD2 aligns across 11 bases. The V and J ends lost 4 bases and 0 bases, in that order; junction bases with no gene match: 2. Germline V CDR1 and CDR2: SGHAT, FQNNGV. The length of the CDR3 is 16 residues. The CDR3 nucleotides are TGTGCCAGCAGCTCTAGCGGGGGGCGCTCCTACAATGAGCAGTTCTTC. Its protein is CASSSSGGRSYNEQFF.

The J gene is TRBJ2-1, the V gene TRBV7-9; 10 bases fit TRBD2. Germline trimming cut 3 bases from V and 4 bases from J; bases unmatched to any gene: 3. This CDR3 is 15 amino acids long. Germline V gene sequence: CDR1 SEHNR, CDR2 FQNEAQ (reference sequence). CDR3 DNA sequence: TGTGCCAGCAGCTTCAGCGGGGGGGCTTACAATGAGCAGTTCTTC. Translation gives CASSFSGGAYNEQFF.

This chain links TRBV15 with TRBJ2-5; TRBD1 matches 12 bases. CDR3 length: 16 residues. Germline CDR1 reads LNHNV; CDR2 reads YYDKDF (reference sequence). V was pared by 1 base and J by 4 bases, with 4 bases of the junction left unmatched. The CDR3 nucleotides are TGTGCCACCAGCAGAGGGGACAGGGGGCGACGAGAGACCCAGTACTTC. As protein: CATSRGDRGRRETQYF.

This clone was picked up one time. CDR3 region: CASSRRDSDTQYF. DNA of the CDR3: TGTGCCAGCAGCCGCCGGGACTCAGATACGCAGTATTTT. This chain uses TRBV7-8 with TRBJ2-3; possibly TRBD2 for D (6 bases). The V gene's germline CDR1 is SGHVS and CDR2 FQNEAQ. This CDR3 comprises 13 residues. V gave up 5 bases and J gave up 4 bases, with 10 bases separating them.

A few counts support this clone. The V call is TRBV15, the J call TRBJ2-5; D remains unclear. With 1 base removed from V and 5 bases from J, the gap between germline ends came to 5 bases. The V gene's germline CDR1 is LNHNV and CDR2 YYDKDF (reference sequence). The CDR3 extends over 12 amino acids. CDR3: CATSRAVETQYF. The CDR3 DNA sequence: TGTGCCACCAGCAGAGCGGTTGAGACCCAGTACTTC. Variable domain in full (rest from reference TRBV15 and TRBJ2-5): DAMVIQNPRYQVTQFGKPVTLSCSQTLNHNVMYWYQQKSSQAPKLLFHYYDKDFNNEADTPDNFQSRRPNTSFCFLDIRSPGLGDTAMYLCATSRAVETQYFGPGTRLLVL.